A selection of T cell receptor beta chains follows, all from one sample in a study of CD8 T cells in Susac syndrome. From the immunoSEQ multiplex PCR reads, TCRdb called clonotypes with MiXCR, one entry per CDR3 protein. This sample yields about 210,000 distinct CDR3 sequences, of which nearly 97% are seen a single time; 0.095% belongs to the top ten. Sequencing was performed on CD4+ T cells from PBMCs. The receptor source for this set is a human donor with multiple sclerosis. Both conserved end residues are part of each CDR3. D genes are given only for firm matches. Only part of the rows carry a size: once, few, many, or a class if the clone is expanded.

TRBJ2-7,-,-,TRBV23-1,CASPTPISYEQYF,TGCGCCAGCCCTACGCCAATCTCCTACGAGCAGTACTTC
TRBJ2-7,-,TRBD1,TRBV29-1,CSVNSGTGSSYEQYF,TGCAGCGTAAATTCCGGGACAGGGAGCTCCTACGAGCAGTACTTC
TRBJ2-1,-,-,TRBV25-1,CASSDSGIRSYNEQFF,TGTGCCAGCAGTGATAGCGGTATCCGCTCCTACAATGAGCAGTTCTTC
TRBJ2-7,-,-,TRBV5-1,CASSSYMGAYEQYF,TGCGCCAGCAGCTCCTATATGGGTGCTTACGAGCAGTACTTC
TRBJ1-1,-,-,TRBV6-4,CASSGEMGTEAFF,TGTGCCAGCAGTGGGGAAATGGGCACTGAAGCTTTCTTT
TRBJ1-4,-,-,TRBV27,CASSDRGPREKLFF,TGTGCCAGCAGTGACCGAGGGCCTCGGGAAAAACTGTTTTTT
TRBJ2-7,-,-,TRBV30,CAWKVSSYEQYF,TGTGCCTGGAAGGTCAGCTCCTACGAGCAGTACTTC
TRBJ2-5,-,TRBD2,TRBV9,CASSRGVVETQYF,TGTGCCAGCAGCCGGGGGGTCGTAGAGACCCAGTACTTC
TRBJ2-7,-,-,TRBV3-1,CASSQLAREQYF,TGTGCCAGCAGCCAACTAGCCCGCGAGCAGTACTTC
TRBJ2-1,-,TRBD2,TRBV29-1,CSVGLAGGNEQFF,TGCAGCGTTGGACTAGCGGGAGGCAATGAGCAGTTCTTC
TRBJ2-7,-,-,TRBV5-1,CASSLEDPYEQYF,TGCGCCAGCAGCTTGGAGGACCCCTACGAGCAGTACTTC
TRBJ2-5,-,TRBD1,TRBV29-1,CSVDGQAGQETQYF,TGCAGCGTCGACGGACAGGCCGGCCAAGAGACCCAGTACTTC
TRBJ2-3,-,TRBD2,TRBV29-1,CSVVRAGEVPDTQYF,TGCAGCGTTGTGCGGGCGGGAGAAGTCCCAGATACGCAGTATTTT
TRBJ2-5,-,-,TRBV5-1,CASSWDFQTQYF,TGCGCCAGCAGCTGGGACTTCCAGACCCAGTACTTC
TRBJ1-4,-,-,TRBV20-1,CSAPGTGGEKLFF,TGCAGTGCTCCCGGGACCGGCGGGGAAAAACTGTTTTTT
TRBJ1-2,-,-,TRBV12-3/TRBV12-4,CASSLYRVHGYTF,TGTGCCAGCAGTTTATATCGGGTGCATGGCTACACCTTC
TRBJ2-7,-,TRBD2,TRBV6-1,CASRRAREKGYEQYF,TGTGCCAGCAGGAGAGCGCGGGAGAAGGGGTACGAGCAGTACTTC
TRBJ1-6,-,TRBD1,TRBV20-1,CSAGRTGTNSPLHF,TGCAGTGCTGGCAGGACAGGGACGAATTCACCCCTCCACTTT
TRBJ2-1,-,-,TRBV24-1,CATSSWFNEQFF,TGTGCCACCAGTAGTTGGTTCAATGAGCAGTTCTTC
TRBJ2-3,-,-,TRBV25-1,CASSGISALTDTQYF,TGTGCCAGCAGTGGCATCTCGGCGCTCACAGATACGCAGTATTTT
TRBJ2-7,once,TRBD2,TRBV20-1,CSAHTSGGALSSYEQYF,TGCAGTGCTCACACTAGCGGGGGGGCTCTCAGCTCCTACGAGCAGTACTTC
TRBJ2-1,-,-,TRBV28,CASSLPGVTDNEQFF,TGTGCCAGCAGTTTACCCGGAGTGACGGACAATGAGCAGTTCTTC
TRBJ1-2,-,TRBD1,TRBV11-2,CASSLDRGQAYGYTF,TGTGCCAGCAGTCTGGACAGGGGGCAGGCCTATGGCTACACCTTC
TRBJ2-5,-,-,TRBV28,CASSLERPETQYF,TGTGCCAGCAGTTTGGAGCGCCCAGAGACCCAGTACTTC
TRBJ2-1,-,-,TRBV24-1,CATSEPTGQQFF,TGTGCCACCAGTGAGCCTACAGGACAGCAGTTCTTC
TRBJ1-1,-,-,TRBV29-1,CSVRRTLNTEAFF,TGCAGCGTAAGACGGACTCTCAACACTGAAGCTTTCTTT
TRBJ2-1,-,-,TRBV3-1,CASSHLWQERSNEQFF,TGTGCCAGCAGCCACCTGTGGCAGGAGAGGTCGAATGAGCAGTTCTTC
TRBJ2-1,-,-,TRBV2,CASRDEQNEQFF,TGTGCCAGCAGGGATGAACAGAATGAGCAGTTCTTC
TRBJ2-1,-,-,TRBV3-1,CASSQEKEGRSNEQFF,TGTGCCAGCAGCCAAGAGAAGGAGGGCCGGTCCAATGAGCAGTTCTTC